Listed below are T cell receptor beta chains from one sample, sequenced in a study of technical replicates of blood from several donors. The method was immunoSEQ multiplex PCR; TCRdb's version includes in-frame clones alone and lacks a portion of them. Of 78,000 or so clones listed, around 92% were seen once; the top ten hold 0.35% to 0.4%. Sequencing was performed on T cells isolated from PBMCs. The receptors come from a human donor in good health. Some clones in this sample may be carry-over from other donors' samples. Both conserved end residues are part of each CDR3. The order of the fields is CDR3 DNA, CDR3 protein, V gene, J gene, clone size, D gene. A D gene is named only where the DNA matches it firmly. The listing skips clone size in some rows; elsewhere it reads once, few, many or a size class.

TGCGCCAGCAGCCCCGGGACAACTGAAGCTTTCTTT	CASSPGTTEAFF	TRBV5-1	TRBJ1-1	few	.
TGTGCCAGCAGCTCCTCCGGGGGGGTCGATGAGCAGTTCTTC	CASSSSGGVDEQFF	TRBV7-6	TRBJ2-1	.	TRBD2
TGTGCCAGTAGTATAAGACAGGGTGGCCCTGGGGAAAAACTGTTTTTT	CASSIRQGGPGEKLFF	TRBV19	TRBJ1-4	.	TRBD1
TGCAGCCTTGAGACAGGCACAGATACGCAGTATTTT	CSLETGTDTQYF	TRBV29-1	TRBJ2-3	.	.
TGTGCCAGCAGCTCCGGACTAGGTGGAGAGACCCAGTACTTC	CASSSGLGGETQYF	TRBV11-2	TRBJ2-5	.	TRBD2
TGTGCCAGCAGTTTTAGGGTGGGGAGGAGGGACAATCAGCCCCAGCATTTT	CASSFRVGRRDNQPQHF	TRBV28	TRBJ1-5	.	.
TGCGCCAGCAGCACCACAGGGGGGTACTACGAGCAGTACTTC	CASSTTGGYYEQYF	TRBV5-1	TRBJ2-7	once	TRBD1
TGTGCCAGCAGCGCGAGCCCCGCGAACACTGAAGCTTTCTTT	CASSASPANTEAFF	TRBV7-2	TRBJ1-1	.	.
TGCGCCAGCAGCCCTGAATTGGCCTCCTACGAGCAGTACTTC	CASSPELASYEQYF	TRBV5-1	TRBJ2-7	.	.
TGCGCCAGCAGCCAAGCCAGGGGGTCCGGGTCGACCCAGTACTTC	CASSQARGSGSTQYF	TRBV4-1	TRBJ2-5	.	TRBD1
TGTGCCAGCTCGAACCTCAACCAGGCAGATACGCAGTATTTT	CASSNLNQADTQYF	TRBV19	TRBJ2-3	few	.
TGTGCCAGTAGTATGTCGGACAGGGGTGCCCACTACGAGCAGTACTTC	CASSMSDRGAHYEQYF	TRBV19	TRBJ2-7	.	TRBD1
TGTGCCTGGAGTGTAGGACTAGGGCCCGTTTGGGAGCAGCTCTTC	CAWSVGLGPVWEQLF	TRBV30	TRBJ2-1	.	TRBD2
TGTGCCAGGCATCGACTAGCGGGAGGCTGTAATGAGCAGTTCTTC	CARHRLAGGCNEQFF	TRBV6-1	TRBJ2-1	.	TRBD2